This TCR beta chain was sequenced for a study of OX40 agonist ivuxolimab in advanced cancers. Trimming cost V 1 base and J 7 bases, with 4 bases left between them. The CDR3 spans 12 residues. Germline CDR1 reads SGHAT; CDR2 reads FQNNGV. The method was immunoSEQ multiplex PCR; TCRdb's version includes in-frame clones alone and lacks a portion of them. The sample records tens of thousands of clones, roughly nine tenths being singletons. Sequencing used CD4+ or CD8+ T cells sorted from blood, obtained in a trial of the OX40 agonist ivuxolimab. The chain combines TRBV11-2 with TRBJ2-2; unclear D gene. The TCR originated in an adult with an advanced solid tumor such as melanoma, head and neck, liver or kidney cancer. DNA of the CDR3: TGTGCCAGCAGCTTAGTACTCGGGGAGCTGTTTTTT. Its translation: CASSLVLGELFF.